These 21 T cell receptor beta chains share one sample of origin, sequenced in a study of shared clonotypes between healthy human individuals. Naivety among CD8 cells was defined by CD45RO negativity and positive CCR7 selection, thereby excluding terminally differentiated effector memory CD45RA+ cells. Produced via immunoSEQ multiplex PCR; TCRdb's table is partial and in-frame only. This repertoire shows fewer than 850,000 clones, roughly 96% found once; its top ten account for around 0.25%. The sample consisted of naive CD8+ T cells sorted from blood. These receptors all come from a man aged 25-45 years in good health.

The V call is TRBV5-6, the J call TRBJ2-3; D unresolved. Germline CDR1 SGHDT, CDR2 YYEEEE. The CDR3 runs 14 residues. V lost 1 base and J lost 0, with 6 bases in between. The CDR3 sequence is CASSLTVSTDTQYF. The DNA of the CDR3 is TGTGCCAGCAGCTTGACGGTTAGCACAGATACGCAGTATTTT.

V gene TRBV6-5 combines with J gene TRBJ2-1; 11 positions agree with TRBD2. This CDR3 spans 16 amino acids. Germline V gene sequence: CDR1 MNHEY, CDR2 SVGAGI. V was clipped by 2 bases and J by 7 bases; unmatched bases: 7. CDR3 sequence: CASSYMASGRLNEQFF. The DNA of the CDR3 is TGTGCCAGCAGTTACATGGCTAGCGGGAGGTTAAATGAGCAGTTCTTC.

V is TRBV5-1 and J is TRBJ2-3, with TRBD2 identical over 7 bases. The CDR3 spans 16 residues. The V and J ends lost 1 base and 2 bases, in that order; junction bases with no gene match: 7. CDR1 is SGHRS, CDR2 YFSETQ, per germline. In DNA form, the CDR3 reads TGCGCCAGCAGCTTGAGGCCAGCGGGAACCACAGATACGCAGTATTTT. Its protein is CASSLRPAGTTDTQYF.

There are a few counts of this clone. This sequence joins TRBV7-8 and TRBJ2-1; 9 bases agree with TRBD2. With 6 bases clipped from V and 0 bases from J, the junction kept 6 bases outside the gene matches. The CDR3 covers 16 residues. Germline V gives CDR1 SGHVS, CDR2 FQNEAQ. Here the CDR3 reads CASRATSGSSYNEQFF. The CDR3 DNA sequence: TGTGCCAGCAGGGCGACTAGCGGTAGCTCCTACAATGAGCAGTTCTTC.

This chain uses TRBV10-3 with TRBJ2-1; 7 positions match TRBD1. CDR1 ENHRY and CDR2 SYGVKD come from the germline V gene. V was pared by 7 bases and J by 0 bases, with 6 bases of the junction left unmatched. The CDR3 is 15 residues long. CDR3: CAITQGTASYNEQFF. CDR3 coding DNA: TGTGCCATCACCCAGGGGACAGCCTCCTACAATGAGCAGTTCTTC.

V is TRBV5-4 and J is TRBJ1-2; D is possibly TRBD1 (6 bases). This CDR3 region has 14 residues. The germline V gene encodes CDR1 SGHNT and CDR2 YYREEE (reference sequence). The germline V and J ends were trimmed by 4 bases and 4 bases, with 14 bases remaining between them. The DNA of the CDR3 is TGTGCCAGCAGCGATATTACAGGGCCCTATGGCTACACCTTC. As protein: CASSDITGPYGYTF. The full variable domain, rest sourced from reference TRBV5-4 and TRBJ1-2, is ETGVTQSPTHLIKTRGQQVTLRCSSQSGHNTVSWYQQALGQGPQFIFQYYREEENGRGNFPPRFSGLQFPNYSSELNVNALELDDSALYLCASSDITGPYGYTFGSGTRLTVV.

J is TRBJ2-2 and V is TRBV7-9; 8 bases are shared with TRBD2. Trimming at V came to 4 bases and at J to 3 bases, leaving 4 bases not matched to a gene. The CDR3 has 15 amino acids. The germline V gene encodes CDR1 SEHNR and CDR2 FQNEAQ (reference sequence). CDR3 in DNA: TGTGCCAGCAGCTCACGGGAGGGCCACACCGGGGAGCTGTTTTTT. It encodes CASSSREGHTGELFF.

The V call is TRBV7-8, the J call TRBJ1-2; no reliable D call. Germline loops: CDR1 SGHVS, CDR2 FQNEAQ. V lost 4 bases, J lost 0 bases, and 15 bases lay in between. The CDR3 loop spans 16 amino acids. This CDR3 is CASSSIDQGSNYGYTF. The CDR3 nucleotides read TGTGCCAGCAGCTCAATCGACCAAGGATCTAACTATGGCTACACCTTC.

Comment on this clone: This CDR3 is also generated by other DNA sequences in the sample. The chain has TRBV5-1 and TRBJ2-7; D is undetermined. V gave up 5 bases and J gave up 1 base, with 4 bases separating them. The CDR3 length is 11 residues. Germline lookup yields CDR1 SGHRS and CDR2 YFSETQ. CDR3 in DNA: TGCGCCAGCAGGGGTTCCTACGAGCAGTACTTC. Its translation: CASRGSYEQYF.

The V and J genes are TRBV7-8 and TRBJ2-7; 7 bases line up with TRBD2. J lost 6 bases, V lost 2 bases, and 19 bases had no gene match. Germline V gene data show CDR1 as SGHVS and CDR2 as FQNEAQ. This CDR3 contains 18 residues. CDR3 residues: CASSLFARTSALPSEQYF. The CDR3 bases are TGTGCCAGCAGCTTATTCGCTCGAACTAGCGCCCTCCCGTCCGAGCAGTACTTC.

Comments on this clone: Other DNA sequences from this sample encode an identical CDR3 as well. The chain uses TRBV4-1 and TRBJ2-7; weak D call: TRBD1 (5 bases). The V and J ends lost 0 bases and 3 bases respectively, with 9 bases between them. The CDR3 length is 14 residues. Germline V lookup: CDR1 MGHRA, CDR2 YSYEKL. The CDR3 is CASSQDPQGYEQYF. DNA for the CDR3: TGCGCCAGCAGCCAAGACCCTCAGGGCTACGAGCAGTACTTC.

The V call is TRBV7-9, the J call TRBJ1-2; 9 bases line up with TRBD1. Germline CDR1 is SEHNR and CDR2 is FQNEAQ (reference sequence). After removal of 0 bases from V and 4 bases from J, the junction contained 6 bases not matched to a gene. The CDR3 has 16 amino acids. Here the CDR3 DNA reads TGTGCCAGCAGCTTAGCTGGGACAGGGACCTTCTATGGCTACACCTTC. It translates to CASSLAGTGTFYGYTF.

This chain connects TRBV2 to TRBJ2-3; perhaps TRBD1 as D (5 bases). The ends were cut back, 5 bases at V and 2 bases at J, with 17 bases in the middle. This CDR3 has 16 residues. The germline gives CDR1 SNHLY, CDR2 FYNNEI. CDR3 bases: TGTGCCAGCAGTTCCGGGCAGGGATGGGACACAGATACGCAGTATTTT. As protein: CASSSGQGWDTDTQYF.

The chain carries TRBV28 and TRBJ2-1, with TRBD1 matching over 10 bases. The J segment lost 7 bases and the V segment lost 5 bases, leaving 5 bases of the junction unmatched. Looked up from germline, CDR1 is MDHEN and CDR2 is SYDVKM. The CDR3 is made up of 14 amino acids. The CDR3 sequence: CASSQGQGWNEQFF. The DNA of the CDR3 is TGTGCCAGCAGTCAGGGACAGGGGTGGAATGAGCAGTTCTTC.

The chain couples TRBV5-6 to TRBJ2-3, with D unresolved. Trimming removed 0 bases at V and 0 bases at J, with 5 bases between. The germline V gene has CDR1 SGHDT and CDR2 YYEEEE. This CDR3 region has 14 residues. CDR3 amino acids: CASSLGRSTDTQYF. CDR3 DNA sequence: TGTGCCAGCAGCTTGGGGAGAAGCACAGATACGCAGTATTTT.

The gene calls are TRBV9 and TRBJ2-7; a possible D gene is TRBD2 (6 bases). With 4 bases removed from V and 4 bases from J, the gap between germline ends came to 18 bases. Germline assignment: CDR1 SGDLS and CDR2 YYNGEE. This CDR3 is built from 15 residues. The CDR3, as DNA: TGTGCCAGCAGCCTCGGGACTTCATCGGCGTACGAGCAGTACTTC. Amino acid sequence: CASSLGTSSAYEQYF.

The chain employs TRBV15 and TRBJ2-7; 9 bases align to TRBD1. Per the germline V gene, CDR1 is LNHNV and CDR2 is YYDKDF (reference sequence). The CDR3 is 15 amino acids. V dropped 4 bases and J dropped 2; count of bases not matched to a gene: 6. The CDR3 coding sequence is TGTGCCACCAGCAACCGGGACAGGGTCCCCTACGAGCAGTACTTC. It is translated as CATSNRDRVPYEQYF.

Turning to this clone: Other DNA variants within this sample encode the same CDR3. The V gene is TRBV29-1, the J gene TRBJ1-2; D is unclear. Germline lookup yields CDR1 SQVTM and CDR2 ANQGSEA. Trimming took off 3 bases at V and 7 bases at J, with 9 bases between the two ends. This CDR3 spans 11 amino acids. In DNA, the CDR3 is TGCAGCGTTGATCTGACCTCTGGCTACACCTTC. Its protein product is CSVDLTSGYTF.

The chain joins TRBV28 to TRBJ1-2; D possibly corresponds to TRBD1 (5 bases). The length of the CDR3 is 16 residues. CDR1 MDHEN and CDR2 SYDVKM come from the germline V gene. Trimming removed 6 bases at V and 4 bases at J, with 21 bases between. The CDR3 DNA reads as TGTGCCAGCAGATTGATCAGGGCCAGCCGCTCCTATGGCTACACCTTC. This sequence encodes CASRLIRASRSYGYTF.

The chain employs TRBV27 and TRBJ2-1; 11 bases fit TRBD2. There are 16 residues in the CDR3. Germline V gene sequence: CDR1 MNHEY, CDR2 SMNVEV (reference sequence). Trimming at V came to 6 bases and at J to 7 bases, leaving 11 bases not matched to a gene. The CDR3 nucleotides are TGTGCCAGCAGCCTCTCGACTAGCGGGATTTTTAATGAGCAGTTCTTC. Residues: CASSLSTSGIFNEQFF.

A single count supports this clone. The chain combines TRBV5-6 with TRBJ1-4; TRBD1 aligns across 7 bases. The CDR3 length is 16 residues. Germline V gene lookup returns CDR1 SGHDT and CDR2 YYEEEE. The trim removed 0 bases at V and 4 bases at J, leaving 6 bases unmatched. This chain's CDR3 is CASSLGPDRYNEKLFF. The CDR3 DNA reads TGTGCCAGCAGCTTGGGTCCGGACAGGTATAATGAAAAACTGTTTTTT.